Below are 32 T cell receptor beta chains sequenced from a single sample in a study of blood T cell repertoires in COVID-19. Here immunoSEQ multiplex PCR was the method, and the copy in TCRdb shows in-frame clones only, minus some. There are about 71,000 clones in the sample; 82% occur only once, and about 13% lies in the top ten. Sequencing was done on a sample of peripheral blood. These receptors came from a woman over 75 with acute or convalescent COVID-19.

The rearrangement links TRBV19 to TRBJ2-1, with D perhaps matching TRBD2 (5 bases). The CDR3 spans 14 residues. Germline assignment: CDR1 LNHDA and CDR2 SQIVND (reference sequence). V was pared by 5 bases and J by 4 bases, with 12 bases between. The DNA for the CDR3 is TGTGCCAGTAGTGTTGGGAGTGGGTACAATGAGCAGTTCTTC. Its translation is CASSVGSGYNEQFF.

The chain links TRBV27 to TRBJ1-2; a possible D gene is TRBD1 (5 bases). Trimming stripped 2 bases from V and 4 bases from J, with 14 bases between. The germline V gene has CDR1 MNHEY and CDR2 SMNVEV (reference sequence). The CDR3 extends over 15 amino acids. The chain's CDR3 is CASSLGQGSLYGYTF. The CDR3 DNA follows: TGTGCCAGCAGTTTAGGGCAGGGATCACTCTATGGCTACACCTTC.

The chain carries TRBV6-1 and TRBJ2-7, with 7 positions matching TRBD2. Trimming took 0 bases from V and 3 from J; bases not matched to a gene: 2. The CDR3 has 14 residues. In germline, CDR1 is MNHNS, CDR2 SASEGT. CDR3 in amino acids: CASSEAGGVYEQYF. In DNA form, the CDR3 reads TGTGCCAGCAGTGAAGCGGGAGGGGTCTACGAGCAGTACTTC.

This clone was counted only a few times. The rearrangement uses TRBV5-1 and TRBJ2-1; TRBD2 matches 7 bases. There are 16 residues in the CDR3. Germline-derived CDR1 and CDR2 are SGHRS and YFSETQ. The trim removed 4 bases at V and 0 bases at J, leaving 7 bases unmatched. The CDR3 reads CASSGGTTPSYNEQFF. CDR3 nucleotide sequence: TGCGCCAGCAGCGGCGGGACTACCCCCTCCTACAATGAGCAGTTCTTC.

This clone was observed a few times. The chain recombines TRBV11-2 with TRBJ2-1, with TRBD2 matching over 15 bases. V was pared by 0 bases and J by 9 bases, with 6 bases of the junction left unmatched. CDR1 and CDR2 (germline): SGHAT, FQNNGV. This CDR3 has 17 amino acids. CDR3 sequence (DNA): TGTGCCAGCAGCTTAGATCGGACTAGCGGGAGGGCCCTTGAGCAGTTCTTC. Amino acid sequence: CASSLDRTSGRALEQFF.

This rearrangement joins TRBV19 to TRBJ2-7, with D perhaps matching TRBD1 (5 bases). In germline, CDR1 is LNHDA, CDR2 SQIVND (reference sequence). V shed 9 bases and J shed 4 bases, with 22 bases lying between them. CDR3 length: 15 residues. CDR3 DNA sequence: TGTGCCAGCACCCCCTCGTGGGGCACGGCATACGAGCAGTACTTC. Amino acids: CASTPSWGTAYEQYF.

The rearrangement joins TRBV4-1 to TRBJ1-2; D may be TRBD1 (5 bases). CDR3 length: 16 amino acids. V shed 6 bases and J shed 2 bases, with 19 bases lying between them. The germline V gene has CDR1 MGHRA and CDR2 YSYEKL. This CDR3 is CASSLPAQGQNYGYTF. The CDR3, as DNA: TGCGCCAGCAGTTTACCGGCCCAGGGTCAAAACTATGGCTACACCTTC.

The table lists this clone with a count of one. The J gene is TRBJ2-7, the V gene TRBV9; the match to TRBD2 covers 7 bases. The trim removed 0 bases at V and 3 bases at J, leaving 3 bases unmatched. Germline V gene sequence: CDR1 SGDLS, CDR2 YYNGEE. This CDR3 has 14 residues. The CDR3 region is CASSVGGTIYEQYF. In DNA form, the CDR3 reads TGTGCCAGCAGCGTAGGGGGGACTATCTACGAGCAGTACTTC.

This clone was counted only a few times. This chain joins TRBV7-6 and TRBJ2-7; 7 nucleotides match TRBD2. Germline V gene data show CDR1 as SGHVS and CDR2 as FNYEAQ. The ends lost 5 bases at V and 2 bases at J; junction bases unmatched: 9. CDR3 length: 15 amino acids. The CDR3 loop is CASSPRASGPYEQYF. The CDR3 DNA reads TGTGCCAGCAGCCCCCGTGCTAGCGGCCCCTACGAGCAGTACTTC.

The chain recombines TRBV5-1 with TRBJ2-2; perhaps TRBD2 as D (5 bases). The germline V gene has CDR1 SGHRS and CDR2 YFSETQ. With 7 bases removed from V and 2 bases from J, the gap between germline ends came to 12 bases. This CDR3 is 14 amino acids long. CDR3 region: CASRRTGNTGELFF. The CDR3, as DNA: TGCGCCAGCCGACGGACGGGAAACACCGGGGAGCTGTTTTTT.

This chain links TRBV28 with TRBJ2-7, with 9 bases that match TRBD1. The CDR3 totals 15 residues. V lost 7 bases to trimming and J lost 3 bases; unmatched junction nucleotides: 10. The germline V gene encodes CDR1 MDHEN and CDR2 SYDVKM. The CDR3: CASTDPGQGHYEQYF. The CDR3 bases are TGTGCCAGCACAGACCCGGGACAGGGACACTACGAGCAGTACTTC.

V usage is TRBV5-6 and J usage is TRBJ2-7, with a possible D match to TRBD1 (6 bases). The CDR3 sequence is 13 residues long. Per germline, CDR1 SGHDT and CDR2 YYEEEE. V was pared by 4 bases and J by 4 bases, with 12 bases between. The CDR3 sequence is CASSPGTLYEQYF. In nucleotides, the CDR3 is TGTGCCAGCAGCCCCGGGACACTATACGAGCAGTACTTC.

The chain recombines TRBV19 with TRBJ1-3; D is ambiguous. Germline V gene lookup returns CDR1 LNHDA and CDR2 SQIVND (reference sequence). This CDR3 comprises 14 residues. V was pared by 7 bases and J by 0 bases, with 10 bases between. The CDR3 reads CASTSQFSGNTIYF. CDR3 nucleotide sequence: TGTGCCAGTACCTCACAGTTCTCTGGAAACACCATATATTTT.

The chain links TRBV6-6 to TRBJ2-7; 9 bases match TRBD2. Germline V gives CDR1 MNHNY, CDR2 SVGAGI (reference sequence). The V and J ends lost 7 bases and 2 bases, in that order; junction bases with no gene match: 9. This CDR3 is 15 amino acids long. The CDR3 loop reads CASTLSQRGAYEQYF. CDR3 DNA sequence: TGTGCCAGCACCCTTAGCCAGCGGGGGGCCTACGAGCAGTACTTC.

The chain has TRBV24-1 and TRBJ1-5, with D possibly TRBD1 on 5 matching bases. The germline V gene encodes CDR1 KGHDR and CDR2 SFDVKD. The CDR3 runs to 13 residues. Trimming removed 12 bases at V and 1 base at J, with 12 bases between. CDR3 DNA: TGTGCCGCAGGCGGGGGGAGCAATCAGCCCCAGCATTTT. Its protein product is CAAGGGSNQPQHF.

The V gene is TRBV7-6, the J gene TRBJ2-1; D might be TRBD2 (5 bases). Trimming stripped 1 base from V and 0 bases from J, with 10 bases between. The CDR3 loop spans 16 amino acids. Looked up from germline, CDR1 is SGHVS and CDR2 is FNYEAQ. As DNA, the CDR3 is TGTGCCAGCAGCTTAGATGTGGCGGGCTCCTACAATGAGCAGTTCTTC. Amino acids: CASSLDVAGSYNEQFF.

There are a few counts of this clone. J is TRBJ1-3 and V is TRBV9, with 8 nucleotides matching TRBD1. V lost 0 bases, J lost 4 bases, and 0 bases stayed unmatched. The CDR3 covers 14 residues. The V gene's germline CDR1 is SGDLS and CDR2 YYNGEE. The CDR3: CASSVGTGGNTIYF. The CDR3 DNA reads TGTGCCAGCAGCGTAGGGACAGGGGGAAACACCATATATTTT. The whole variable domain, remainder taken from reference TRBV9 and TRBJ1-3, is DSGVTQTPKHLITATGQRVTLRCSPRSGDLSVYWYQQSLDQGLQFLIQYYNGEERAKGNILERFSAQQFPDLHSELNLSSLELGDSALYFCASSVGTGGNTIYFGEGSWLTVV.

DNA for the CDR3: TGTGCCAGCAGTCCCGTCGCGGCTAGCTATGGCTACACCTTC. Translating gives CASSPVAASYGYTF. The chain carries TRBV6-1 and TRBJ1-2; D not resolved. V shed 5 bases and J shed 4 bases, with 14 bases lying between them. The CDR3 is 14 amino acids. The germline V gene has CDR1 MNHNS and CDR2 SASEGT.

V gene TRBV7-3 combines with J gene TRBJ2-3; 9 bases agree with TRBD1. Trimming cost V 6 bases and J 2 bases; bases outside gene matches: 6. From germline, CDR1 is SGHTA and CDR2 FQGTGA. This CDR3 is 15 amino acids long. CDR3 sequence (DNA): TGTGCCAGCAGTCCACAGGGGGCACTCACAGATACGCAGTATTTT. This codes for CASSPQGALTDTQYF.

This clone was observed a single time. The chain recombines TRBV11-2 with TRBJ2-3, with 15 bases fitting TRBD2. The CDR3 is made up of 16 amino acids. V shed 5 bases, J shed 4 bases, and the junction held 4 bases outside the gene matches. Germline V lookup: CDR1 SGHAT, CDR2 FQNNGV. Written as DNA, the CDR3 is TGTGCCAGCAGCCCGGGACTAGCGGGAGGCTCAGATACGCAGTATTTT. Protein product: CASSPGLAGGSDTQYF.

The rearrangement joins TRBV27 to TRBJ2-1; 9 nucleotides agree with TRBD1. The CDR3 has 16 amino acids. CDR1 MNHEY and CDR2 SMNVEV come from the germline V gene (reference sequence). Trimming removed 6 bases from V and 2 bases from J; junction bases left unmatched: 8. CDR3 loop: CASRANRDRAYNEQFF. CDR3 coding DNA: TGTGCCAGCAGAGCTAACCGGGACAGGGCCTACAATGAGCAGTTCTTC.

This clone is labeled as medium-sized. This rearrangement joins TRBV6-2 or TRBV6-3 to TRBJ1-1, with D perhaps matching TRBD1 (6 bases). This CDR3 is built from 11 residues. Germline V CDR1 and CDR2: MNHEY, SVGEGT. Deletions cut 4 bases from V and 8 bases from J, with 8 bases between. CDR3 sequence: CASSLGTEAFF. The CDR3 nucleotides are TGTGCCAGCAGTTTAGGGACAGAAGCTTTCTTT.

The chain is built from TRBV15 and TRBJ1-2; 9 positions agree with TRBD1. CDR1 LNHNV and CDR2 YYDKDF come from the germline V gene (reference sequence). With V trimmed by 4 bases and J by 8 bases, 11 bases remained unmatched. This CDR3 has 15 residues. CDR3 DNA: TGTGCCACCAGCACCCGGGACAGGGATGTAAAGGGCTACACCTTC. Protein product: CATSTRDRDVKGYTF.

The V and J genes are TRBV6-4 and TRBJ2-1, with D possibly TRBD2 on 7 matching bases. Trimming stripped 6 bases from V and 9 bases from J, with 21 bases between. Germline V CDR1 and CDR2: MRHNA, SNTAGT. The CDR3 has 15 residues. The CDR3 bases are TGTGCCAGCAGCGTAACCGGGACTAAGGGGGGTGAGCAGTTCTTC. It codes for CASSVTGTKGGEQFF.

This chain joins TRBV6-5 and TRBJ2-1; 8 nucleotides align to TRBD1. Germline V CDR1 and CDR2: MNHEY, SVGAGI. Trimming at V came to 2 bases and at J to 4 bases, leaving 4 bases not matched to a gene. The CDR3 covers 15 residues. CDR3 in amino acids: CASSYLGTGYNEQFF. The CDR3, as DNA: TGTGCCAGCAGTTACCTCGGGACAGGATACAATGAGCAGTTCTTC.

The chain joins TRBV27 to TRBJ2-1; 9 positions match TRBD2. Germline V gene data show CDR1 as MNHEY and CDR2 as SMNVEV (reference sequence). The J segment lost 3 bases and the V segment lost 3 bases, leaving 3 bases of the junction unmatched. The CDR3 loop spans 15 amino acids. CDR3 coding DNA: TGTGCCAGCAGTTTGGTGCGGGGGGGCTACAATGAGCAGTTCTTC. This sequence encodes CASSLVRGGYNEQFF.

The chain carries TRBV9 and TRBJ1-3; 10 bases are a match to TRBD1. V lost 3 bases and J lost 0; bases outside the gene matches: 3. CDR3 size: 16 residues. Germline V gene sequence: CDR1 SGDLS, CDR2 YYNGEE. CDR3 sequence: CASSADRGISGNTIYF. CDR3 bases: TGTGCCAGCAGCGCGGACAGGGGGATCTCTGGAAACACCATATATTTT.

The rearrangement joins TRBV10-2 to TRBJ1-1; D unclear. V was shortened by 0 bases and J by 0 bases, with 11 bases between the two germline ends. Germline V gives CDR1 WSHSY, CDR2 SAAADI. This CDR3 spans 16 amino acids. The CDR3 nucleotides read TGCGCCAGCAGTGAGTCTGGAGGGTTCATGAACACTGAAGCTTTCTTT. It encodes CASSESGGFMNTEAFF.

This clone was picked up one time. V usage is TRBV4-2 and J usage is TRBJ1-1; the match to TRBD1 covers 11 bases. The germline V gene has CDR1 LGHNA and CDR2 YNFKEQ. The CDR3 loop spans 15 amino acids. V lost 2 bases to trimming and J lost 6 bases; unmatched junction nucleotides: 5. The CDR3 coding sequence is TGTGCCAGCAGCCAAACCGGACAGGGGGCTTCTGAAGCTTTCTTT. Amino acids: CASSQTGQGASEAFF.

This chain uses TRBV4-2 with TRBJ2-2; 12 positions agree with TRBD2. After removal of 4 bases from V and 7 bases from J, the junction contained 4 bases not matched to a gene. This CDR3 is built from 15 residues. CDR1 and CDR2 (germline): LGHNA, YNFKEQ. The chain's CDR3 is CASSLRTSGIGELFF. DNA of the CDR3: TGTGCCAGCAGCCTACGGACTAGCGGGATCGGGGAGCTGTTTTTT.

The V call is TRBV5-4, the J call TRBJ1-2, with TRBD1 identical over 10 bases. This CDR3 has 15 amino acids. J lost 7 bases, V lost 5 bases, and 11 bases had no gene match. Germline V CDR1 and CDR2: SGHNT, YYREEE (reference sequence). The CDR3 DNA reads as TGTGCCAGCAGGGACCCGACAGGGGGCGGGTTTGGCTACACCTTC. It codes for CASRDPTGGGFGYTF.

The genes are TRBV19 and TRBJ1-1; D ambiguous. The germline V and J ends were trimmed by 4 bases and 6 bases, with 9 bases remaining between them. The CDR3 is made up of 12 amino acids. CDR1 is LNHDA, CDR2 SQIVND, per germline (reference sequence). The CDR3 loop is CASSKRPPEAFF. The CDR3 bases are TGTGCCAGTAGTAAGCGGCCACCTGAAGCTTTCTTT.